The 20 T cell receptor beta chains below come from one sample, sequenced in a study of shared clonotypes between healthy human individuals. This table comes from immunoSEQ multiplex PCR, and its TCRdb copy is limited to in-frame clones, with some not included. The sample holds just over 2,000,000 clones, approximately 94% seen once. Naive-designated CD8 cells lacked CD45RO, were positively enriched for CCR7, and omitted terminally differentiated effector memory CD45RA+ cells. Source material: naive CD8+ T cells sorted from blood. Receptors originate from a man aged 18 to 35 in good health.

The chain joins TRBV5-1 to TRBJ2-7, with D perhaps matching TRBD1 (6 bases). The V gene's germline CDR1 is SGHRS and CDR2 YFSETQ. The CDR3 is 17 amino acids. V lost 0 bases and J 6 bases, leaving 22 bases between the germline ends. The CDR3 sequence: CASSLEGERAEGGEQYF. The CDR3 DNA sequence: TGCGCCAGCAGCTTGGAGGGGGAAAGGGCGGAAGGAGGCGAGCAGTACTTC. The whole variable domain, remainder taken from reference TRBV5-1 and TRBJ2-7, is KAGVTQTPRYLIKTRGQQVTLSCSPISGHRSVSWYQQTPGQGLQFLFEYFSETQRNKGNFPGRFSGRQFSNSRSEMNVSTLELGDSALYLCASSLEGERAEGGEQYFGPGTRLTVT.

This chain joins TRBV27 and TRBJ2-7; D unclear. V gave up 3 bases and J gave up 3 bases, with 9 bases separating them. Germline loops: CDR1 MNHEY, CDR2 SMNVEV (reference sequence). This CDR3 is 13 amino acids long. This CDR3 is CASSFGENYEQYF. DNA of the CDR3: TGTGCCAGCAGTTTCGGAGAGAACTACGAGCAGTACTTC.

This chain joins TRBV9 and TRBJ2-2, with 9 bases fitting TRBD2. The CDR3 extends over 17 amino acids. J gave up 5 bases and V 0 bases, and 8 bases lay outside the gene matches. Germline V CDR1 and CDR2: SGDLS, YYNGEE. CDR3 sequence reads: CASSVGTSDRGTGELFF. The CDR3 bases are TGTGCCAGCAGCGTAGGGACTAGCGATCGGGGTACCGGGGAGCTGTTTTTT.

In nucleotides, the CDR3 is TGTGCTAGTGGTTCCCCTCGCGGGAGAATGGATGAGCAGTTCTTC. Its translation: CASGSPRGRMDEQFF. This chain joins TRBV12-5 and TRBJ2-1; 7 bases line up with TRBD2. V lost 4 bases, J lost 8 bases, and 11 bases stayed unmatched. The CDR3 runs 15 residues. Germline CDR1 is LGHNT and CDR2 is FRNRAP.

The chain recombines TRBV13 with TRBJ2-3; TRBD2 agrees at 8 bases. V shed 0 bases and J 5 bases; nucleotides not matched to a gene: 1. CDR1 and CDR2 from the germline V gene are PRHDT and FYEKMQ (reference sequence). The CDR3 sequence is 14 residues long. The CDR3 DNA is TGTGCCAGCAGCTTAGGCAGCGGGGGAGATACGCAGTATTTT. Translating gives CASSLGSGGDTQYF. The whole variable domain, remainder taken from reference TRBV13 and TRBJ2-3, is AAGVIQSPRHLIKEKRETATLKCYPIPRHDTVYWYQQGPGQDPQFLISFYEKMQSDKGSIPDRFSAQQFSDYHSELNMSSLELGDSALYFCASSLGSGGDTQYFGPGTRLTVL.

With regard to this clone: Additional DNA sequences in this sample encode the identical CDR3. The genes are TRBV7-9 and TRBJ1-1; D is ambiguous. Germline V gene sequence: CDR1 SEHNR, CDR2 FQNEAQ (reference sequence). V gave up 5 bases and J gave up 3 bases, with 4 bases separating them. This CDR3 comprises 11 residues. CDR3 bases: TGTGCCAGCAGCCCGGACACTGAAGCTTTCTTT. Its protein is CASSPDTEAFF. The variable domain in full, completed from reference TRBV7-9 and TRBJ1-1, reads DTGVSQNPRHKITKRGQNVTFRCDPISEHNRLYWYRQTLGQGPEFLTYFQNEAQLEKSRLLSDRFSAERPKGSFSTLEIQRTEQGDSAMYLCASSPDTEAFFGQGTRLTVV.

The sample holds one count of this clone. This rearrangement joins TRBV30 to TRBJ2-1, with D possibly being TRBD2 (6 bases). The germline gives CDR1 GTSNPN, CDR2 SVGIG (reference sequence). V dropped 5 bases and J dropped 5 bases, with 13 bases sitting between them. The CDR3 is 13 residues long. The CDR3 DNA follows: TGTGCCTGGTACATGAGGACTAACAATGAGCAGTTCTTC. It yields the protein CAWYMRTNNEQFF.

This clone came up once. The chain employs TRBV7-9 and TRBJ1-2, with unresolved D. Trimming pared 5 bases from V and 6 bases from J, leaving 10 bases between. CDR1 is SEHNR and CDR2 is FQNEAQ in the germline V gene (reference sequence). CDR3 length equals 12 residues. This CDR3 is CASSVDINGYTF. The CDR3 DNA reads as TGTGCCAGCAGCGTCGATATAAATGGCTACACCTTC. The whole variable domain, remainder taken from reference TRBV7-9 and TRBJ1-2, is DTGVSQNPRHKITKRGQNVTFRCDPISEHNRLYWYRQTLGQGPEFLTYFQNEAQLEKSRLLSDRFSAERPKGSFSTLEIQRTEQGDSAMYLCASSVDINGYTFGSGTRLTVV.

This chain connects TRBV5-6 to TRBJ1-1; TRBD1 matches at 9 bases. This CDR3 contains 15 residues. J lost 4 bases, V lost 2 bases, and 6 bases had no gene match. CDR1 and CDR2 (germline): SGHDT, YYEEEE. The CDR3 loop reads CASSFPGQGSTEAFF. CDR3 in DNA: TGTGCCAGCAGCTTTCCGGGACAGGGAAGCACTGAAGCTTTCTTT.

As concerns this clone: Other DNA variants within this sample encode the same CDR3. V and J are TRBV28 and TRBJ1-5; D possibly corresponds to TRBD1 (6 bases). The germline gives CDR1 MDHEN, CDR2 SYDVKM. This CDR3 comprises 14 residues. V lost 3 bases and J 5 bases, leaving 11 bases between the germline ends. Here the CDR3 DNA reads TGTGCCAGCAGTTTGGGCAGGGGCGATCAGCCCCAGCATTTT. Amino acids: CASSLGRGDQPQHF.

The chain couples TRBV28 to TRBJ2-5, with D maybe TRBD1 (6 bases). The V end lost 5 bases, the J end lost 4 bases, and 17 bases lay between the germline ends. The CDR3 runs 15 residues. Germline values: CDR1 MDHEN, CDR2 SYDVKM. CDR3 region: CASSPARTVLETQYF. CDR3 sequence (DNA): TGTGCCAGCAGTCCCGCAAGGACAGTGCTAGAGACCCAGTACTTC.

This clone is a singleton in its sample. Within the sample, other DNA sequences also encode this same CDR3. The chain has TRBV27 and TRBJ2-2; D unresolved. CDR1 MNHEY and CDR2 SMNVEV come from the germline V gene (reference sequence). The CDR3 is 12 amino acids. The V end was cut by 5 bases, the J end by 6 bases, with 7 bases between. CDR3 amino acids: CASSLVPGELFF. The CDR3 DNA reads TGTGCCAGCAGTCTCGTACCCGGGGAGCTGTTTTTT.

Points on this clone: The identical CDR3 is also encoded by other nucleotide sequences in the sample. The chain has TRBV5-5 and TRBJ1-1; D remains ambiguous. The CDR3 consists of 13 residues. The germline V and J ends were trimmed by 0 bases and 2 bases, with 5 bases remaining between them. Germline CDR1 and CDR2: SGHKS and YYEKEE (reference sequence). The CDR3 region has the DNA TGTGCCAGCAGCTTGGGGGAAAACACTGAAGCTTTCTTT. Its translation is CASSLGENTEAFF.

As for this clone: Other DNA sequences in the same sample also yield this CDR3. V is TRBV7-9 and J is TRBJ1-2, with D uncertain. Germline V gives CDR1 SEHNR, CDR2 FQNEAQ (reference sequence). The CDR3 extends over 13 amino acids. V was pared by 1 base and J by 2 bases, with 5 bases between. The CDR3 coding sequence is TGTGCCAGCAGCTTAGGAGGGAACTATGGCTACACCTTC. This encodes CASSLGGNYGYTF.

V is TRBV9 and J is TRBJ1-4; weak D call: TRBD1 (5 bases). The ends were cut back, 4 bases at V and 8 bases at J, with 18 bases in the middle. This CDR3 is built from 15 residues. The germline V gene has CDR1 SGDLS and CDR2 YYNGEE. CDR3 sequence reads: CASSTAGTPPEKLFF. The CDR3 region has the DNA TGTGCCAGCAGCACCGCCGGGACGCCCCCAGAAAAACTGTTTTTT.

The V gene is TRBV28, the J gene TRBJ2-5; no firm D call. This CDR3 has 12 amino acids. V was trimmed by 5 bases and J by 5 bases, leaving 9 bases between them. Germline lookup yields CDR1 MDHEN and CDR2 SYDVKM. The CDR3 bases are TGTGCCAGCAGTATACTGATGGAGACCCAGTACTTC. Encoded protein: CASSILMETQYF.

The genes are TRBV12-5 and TRBJ2-3; perhaps D is TRBD1 or TRBD2 (5 bases each). The CDR3 extends over 14 amino acids. The germline gives CDR1 LGHNT, CDR2 FRNRAP. The V gene lost 5 bases and the J gene lost 4 bases, with 13 bases spanning the gap. The CDR3 loop reads CASGKPGPPDTQYF. CDR3 in DNA: TGTGCTAGTGGTAAACCGGGACCACCAGATACGCAGTATTTT.

The V and J genes are TRBV11-2 and TRBJ2-7; tentatively, D is TRBD2 (5 bases). Trimming cost V 4 bases and J 5 bases, with 12 bases left between them. CDR1 is SGHAT, CDR2 FQNNGV, per germline. The CDR3 extends over 13 amino acids. In DNA, the CDR3 is TGTGCCAGCAGCTCCACAACTAGTCACGAGCAGTACTTC. Translation: CASSSTTSHEQYF.

This chain uses TRBV5-6 with TRBJ2-5; maybe TRBD2 (6 bases). V was pared by 5 bases and J by 7 bases, with 9 bases between. The CDR3 spans 11 residues. Germline CDR1 SGHDT, CDR2 YYEEEE. The CDR3 DNA reads TGTGCCAGCAGTCCCGGGGGGACCCAGTACTTC. This translates into CASSPGGTQYF.

CDR3 in amino acids: CASSPEGWMDYGYTF. DNA for the CDR3: TGTGCCAGCAGCCCCGAGGGGTGGATGGACTATGGCTACACCTTC. V usage is TRBV7-9 and J usage is TRBJ1-2; D is possibly TRBD1 (5 bases). The CDR3 covers 15 residues. Germline CDR1 SEHNR, CDR2 FQNEAQ (reference sequence). Deletions cut 5 bases from V and 3 bases from J, with 16 bases between.